Listed below are T cell receptor beta chains from one sample, sequenced in a study of early T cells in non-severe SARS-CoV-2 infection. TCRdb itself ran the 5' RACE reads through MiXCR, one entry per CDR3 protein. The table has approximately 69,000 distinct CDR3 sequences, roughly 8.7% seen once. Sample: whole blood. These receptors all come from an adult who was a healthcare worker with PCR-confirmed SARS-CoV-2 infection or an uninfected control (not recorded which). CDR3s include the opening cysteine and the closing phenylalanine or tryptophan.

j_call v_call cdr3_aa
TRBJ2-3 TRBV29-1 CSVVQGALADTQYF
TRBJ2-3 TRBV6-5 CASSYRGTSGGGTQYF
TRBJ1-1 TRBV6-5 CASRATGGPKEAFF
TRBJ2-7 TRBV12-3/TRBV12-4 CASSTGIELEQYF
TRBJ2-3 TRBV20-1 CSASLPTPGLHTQYF
TRBJ2-7 TRBV3-1 CASSQVWDSYEQYF
TRBJ2-2 TRBV11-2 CASSLVAAGRPGELFF
TRBJ1-3 TRBV25-1 CASSEWGTGASGNTIYF
TRBJ2-4 TRBV12-3/TRBV12-4 CASSLALDRLYF
TRBJ1-1 TRBV28 CASSKTGDTEAFF
TRBJ1-1 TRBV7-9 CASSLSQNTEAFF
TRBJ2-7 TRBV7-8 CASSEPGTMGTRQYF
TRBJ2-7 TRBV6-1 CASSEPQGTSGTEEQYF
TRBJ2-7 TRBV6-5 CASSYTGTGGYEQYF
TRBJ2-3 TRBV3-1 CASSQQGTSHSTDTQYF
TRBJ2-1 TRBV10-3 CAISASGTRNEQFF
TRBJ2-7 TRBV14 CASSPLVSEQYF
TRBJ2-1 TRBV5-1 CASSVLVTDEQFF
TRBJ1-4 TRBV3-1 CASSQITGHEKLFF
TRBJ1-6 TRBV25-1 CASSEYGKTGSYNSPLHF
TRBJ1-1 TRBV7-2 CASSLDRGYTEAFF
TRBJ2-3 TRBV9 CASSASSDTQYF
TRBJ2-7 TRBV21-1 CASSKLGGNESYEQYF
TRBJ1-1 TRBV5-1 CASSFQSMNTEAFF
TRBJ2-6 TRBV27 CASSFSLAGGPWGANVLTF
TRBJ2-4 TRBV4-1 CASSQEGGTSGNIQYF
TRBJ2-1 TRBV7-2 CASSLFQGPPHNEQFF